The 23 T cell receptor beta chains in this list originate from one sample, sequenced in a study of T cells in Graves' hyperthyroidism and ophthalmopathy (dated by TCRdb to the late 2010s). Library generation was performed with multiplex PCR. This sample was sequenced with an Illumina HiSeq 2000. The TCR beta CDR3 regions were amplified from the RNA transcripts. A first-round RT-PCR of the TCR CDR3 used the HTBI primer set with the Qiagen OneStep RT-PCR kit. TCRdb passed the public sequencing reads through fastp at Q25 and MiXCR, retaining productive beta sequences. Rows are unified per CDR3 protein, each entry keeping the most common DNA and genes. Here the sample has about 570,000 distinct CDR3 sequences; around 46% occur a single time. The ten top clones hold roughly 19% of the sample. Sequenced: peripheral blood or thyroid tissue (not recorded which). These receptors were taken from an adult woman with Graves' disease, either hyperthyroidism or ophthalmopathy (not recorded which).

This clonotype has more than one count but fewer than ten. The chain combines TRBV7-8 with TRBJ2-5, with 11 bases fitting TRBD2. This CDR3 is 16 amino acids long. Losses at the gene ends were 1 base for V and 5 bases for J; bases not matched to a gene: 6. Germline loops: CDR1 SGHVS, CDR2 FQNEAQ. The CDR3: CASSLDASGRRETQYF. As DNA, the CDR3 is TGTGCCAGCAGCTTAGATGCTAGCGGGAGGCGGGAGACCCAGTACTTC.

Comment on this clonotype: Since a much larger clone is just one base distant, this may be a read error. CDR3 loop: CAISEHLNEQYF. CDR3 coding DNA: TGTGCCATCAGTGAACACCTTAACGAGCAGTACTTC. The chain uses TRBV10-3 and TRBJ2-7; D is uncertain. The CDR3 has 12 amino acids. Germline CDR1 and CDR2: ENHRY and SYGVKD. Trimming left V 3 bases short and J 5 bases short, with 8 bases between.

This clonotype was recorded only once. This chain joins TRBV7-6 and TRBJ2-5; D gene unclear. This CDR3 contains 12 residues. The V gene lost 1 base and the J gene lost 9 bases, with 9 bases spanning the gap. Germline CDR1 reads SGHVS; CDR2 reads FNYEAQ. The CDR3 reads CASSLGPQAQYF. The CDR3 nucleotides read TGTGCCAGCAGCTTAGGTCCGCAGGCCCAGTACTTC.

This clonotype has a handful of counts. V and J are TRBV7-9 and TRBJ1-3, with D possibly matching TRBD1 (6 bases). Germline CDR1 reads SEHNR; CDR2 reads FQNEAQ (reference sequence). The CDR3 length is 16 residues. With 8 bases removed from V and 0 bases from J, the gap between germline ends came to 17 bases. CDR3 bases: TGTGCCAGCTCACCGGAACAGGGCGCCTCTGGAAACACCATATATTTT. Translation gives CASSPEQGASGNTIYF. Variable domain in full (rest from reference TRBV7-9 and TRBJ1-3): DTGVSQNPRHKITKRGQNVTFRCDPISEHNRLYWYRQTLGQGPEFLTYFQNEAQLEKSRLLSDRFSAERPKGSFSTLEIQRTEQGDSAMYLCASSPEQGASGNTIYFGEGSWLTVV.

With regard to this clonotype: A junction end diverges from the germline sequence, so it may reflect a read error. The chain carries TRBV15 and TRBJ1-5; D gene uncertain. Germline loops: CDR1 LNHNV, CDR2 YYDKDF (reference sequence). The CDR3 totals 16 residues. The chain's CDR3 is CAASSLDTTDNQPQHF. Written as DNA, the CDR3 is TGTGCCGCCAGCAGCTTGGATACAACGGATAATCAGCCCCAGCATTTT.

The chain has TRBV20-1 and TRBJ2-3, with D hard to call. The CDR3 loop spans 12 amino acids. Germline CDR1 is DFQATT and CDR2 is SNEGSKA (reference sequence). Trimming took 1 base from V and 7 from J, leaving 9 bases between them. CDR3 region: CSARVGWNTQYF. The DNA for the CDR3 is TGCAGTGCTAGAGTTGGCTGGAATACGCAGTATTTT.

Here the CDR3 DNA reads TGTGCCAGCAGTTTTGTAACCGGGGGGACCGTTTACGAGCAGTACTTC. It codes for CASSFVTGGTVYEQYF. The chain recombines TRBV7-9 with TRBJ2-7; 7 nucleotides match TRBD2. Looked up from germline, CDR1 is SEHNR and CDR2 is FQNEAQ (reference sequence). The CDR3 is 16 residues long. V gave up 6 bases and J gave up 4 bases; unmatched junction bases: 15.

In this sample, this clonotype turned up many times. V and J are TRBV5-1 and TRBJ1-1; TRBD1 is a possible D gene (5 bases). V shed 3 bases and J shed 1 base, with 7 bases lying between them. The CDR3 covers 13 residues. The germline V gene encodes CDR1 SGHRS and CDR2 YFSETQ. The CDR3 here is CASSWGTNTEAFF. As DNA, the CDR3 is TGCGCCAGCAGCTGGGGGACGAACACTGAAGCTTTCTTT. The variable domain in full, completed from reference TRBV5-1 and TRBJ1-1, reads KAGVTQTPRYLIKTRGQQVTLSCSPISGHRSVSWYQQTPGQGLQFLFEYFSETQRNKGNFPGRFSGRQFSNSRSEMNVSTLELGDSALYLCASSWGTNTEAFFGQGTRLTVV.

V is TRBV4-2 and J is TRBJ1-1; 12 nucleotides match TRBD1. Germline assignment: CDR1 LGHNA and CDR2 YNFKEQ. Unmatched junction bases numbered 6, after V lost 0 bases and J lost 1 base. This CDR3 has 18 amino acids. CDR3 sequence (DNA): TGTGCCAGCAGCCAAGAGGGACAGGGGGCTAGGAAGAACACTGAAGCTTTCTTT. Protein: CASSQEGQGARKNTEAFF.

The chain combines TRBV7-2 with TRBJ2-2; 8 bases are a match to TRBD2. The germline V gene encodes CDR1 SGHTA and CDR2 FQGNSA. The junction had 7 bases not matched to a gene; V was cut back by 10 bases and J by 0 bases. The length of the CDR3 is 15 residues. This CDR3 reads CAISGVGTNTGELFF. CDR3 in DNA: TGTGCCATTAGCGGGGTGGGAACGAACACCGGGGAGCTGTTTTTT.

V and J are TRBV20-1 and TRBJ1-5; weak D call: TRBD1 (5 bases). Germline assignment: CDR1 DFQATT and CDR2 SNEGSKA (reference sequence). This CDR3 contains 14 residues. V was shortened by 1 base and J by 4 bases, with 11 bases between the two germline ends. The CDR3 nucleotides are TGCAGTGCTAGAGGCATCGGGGGAAATCAGCCCCAGCATTTT. Translating it yields CSARGIGGNQPQHF.

This clonotype was found a few times. A much more abundant neighbour one base away suggests this may be a read error. This rearrangement joins TRBV20-1 to TRBJ1-5; D is undetermined. V lost 2 bases to trimming and J lost 8 bases, with 13 bases between them. In germline, CDR1 is DFQATT, CDR2 SNEGSKA (reference sequence). The CDR3 has 13 amino acids. For the CDR3, the DNA is TGCAGTGCTAGAATCATGCCCTTGGAGCCCCAGCATTTT. It specifies CSARIMPLEPQHF.

The CDR3 coding sequence is TGCAGCGTTGATTGGGGCCGAAGCCCCATCTATGGCTACACCTTC. Protein sequence: CSVDWGRSPIYGYTF. The chain links TRBV29-1 to TRBJ1-2; perhaps TRBD1 as D (5 bases). Trimming took 3 bases from V and 4 from J, leaving 18 bases between them. The germline V gene encodes CDR1 SQVTM and CDR2 ANQGSEA. There are 15 residues in the CDR3.

This clonotype was seen more than once but under ten times. This CDR3 is CASSVSDRGYTF. The CDR3 coding sequence is TGTGCCAGCAGCGTTTCGGACAGGGGCTACACCTTC. The V gene is TRBV13, the J gene TRBJ1-2, with 7 bases lining up with TRBD1. V shed 5 bases, J shed 8 bases, and the junction held 5 bases outside the gene matches. CDR3 size: 12 residues. The germline CDR1 and CDR2 sequences are PRHDT and FYEKMQ (reference sequence).

J is TRBJ1-2 and V is TRBV7-8, with D unclear. V was clipped by 5 bases and J by 0 bases, with 19 bases between them. The CDR3 loop spans 17 amino acids. Germline values: CDR1 SGHVS, CDR2 FQNEAQ. CDR3 in amino acids: CASSPAPGGMTNYGYTF. CDR3 DNA sequence: TGTGCCAGCAGCCCGGCACCCGGTGGGATGACTAACTATGGCTACACCTTC.

This chain joins TRBV7-8 and TRBJ1-4, with D uncertain. CDR1 and CDR2 from the germline V gene are SGHVS and FQNEAQ. V was trimmed by 4 bases and J by 8 bases, leaving 11 bases between them. This CDR3 has 13 residues. The CDR3 bases are TGTGCCAGCAGCTCGGGCTTCGGGGAAAAACTGTTTTTT. Translation: CASSSGFGEKLFF.

The chain recombines TRBV7-9 with TRBJ2-5, with TRBD1 matching over 7 bases. The trim removed 3 bases at V and 5 bases at J, leaving 6 bases unmatched. The germline gives CDR1 SEHNR, CDR2 FQNEAQ (reference sequence). The CDR3 runs 14 residues. The CDR3 DNA is TGTGCCAGCAGCTTGGACAGGCAGATCGAGACCCAGTACTTC. Encoded protein: CASSLDRQIETQYF.

This clonotype was counted ten times or more. The chain carries TRBV7-8 and TRBJ2-7; D tentatively reads TRBD1 or TRBD2 (6 bases each). CDR3 length equals 13 residues. The ends were cut back, 1 base at V and 5 bases at J, with 9 bases in the middle. Germline V lookup: CDR1 SGHVS, CDR2 FQNEAQ. The CDR3 is CASSLEGGHEQYF. The CDR3 DNA reads TGTGCCAGCAGCTTAGAGGGGGGCCACGAGCAGTACTTC.

This clonotype was recorded only once. The chain couples TRBV7-8 to TRBJ2-3; tentatively, D is TRBD2 (5 bases). Germline-derived CDR1 and CDR2 are SGHVS and FQNEAQ. Trimming took 5 bases from V and 3 from J, leaving 18 bases between them. The CDR3 length is 16 residues. CDR3: CASSVPGSTLTDTQYF. CDR3 nucleotide sequence: TGTGCCAGCAGCGTACCGGGGAGTACCCTTACAGATACGCAGTATTTT.

This clonotype was detected many times. V gene TRBV20-1 combines with J gene TRBJ2-2; D is perhaps TRBD1 (5 bases). Trimming removed 4 bases from V and 4 bases from J, with 10 bases in between. This CDR3 region has 13 residues. CDR1 is DFQATT, CDR2 SNEGSKA, per germline (reference sequence). The CDR3 here is CSAIHGATGELFF. The CDR3 DNA follows: TGCAGTGCTATTCATGGGGCCACCGGGGAGCTGTTTTTT.

As DNA, the CDR3 is TGCAGCCTCGGGACTAGCGGGGACCTGGCCTACGAGCAGTACTTC. This sequence encodes CSLGTSGDLAYEQYF. J is TRBJ2-7 and V is TRBV29-1, with 13 nucleotides matching TRBD2. V shed 8 bases, J shed 2 bases, and the junction held 9 bases outside the gene matches. Germline loops: CDR1 SQVTM, CDR2 ANQGSEA. The CDR3 consists of 15 residues.

This chain uses TRBV7-9 with TRBJ2-6; maybe TRBD2 (6 bases). Germline values: CDR1 SEHNR, CDR2 FQNEAQ (reference sequence). This CDR3 spans 16 amino acids. V was trimmed by 5 bases and J by 8 bases, leaving 19 bases between them. CDR3 sequence: CASSPHTGGRTNVLTF. CDR3 bases: TGTGCCAGCAGCCCTCACACCGGGGGTCGGACCAACGTCCTGACTTTC. The whole variable domain, remainder taken from reference TRBV7-9 and TRBJ2-6, is DTGVSQNPRHKITKRGQNVTFRCDPISEHNRLYWYRQTLGQGPEFLTYFQNEAQLEKSRLLSDRFSAERPKGSFSTLEIQRTEQGDSAMYLCASSPHTGGRTNVLTFGAGSRLTVL.

V and J are TRBV9 and TRBJ1-3, with D unresolved. Germline-derived CDR1 and CDR2 are SGDLS and YYNGEE. There are 14 residues in the CDR3. V was clipped by 7 bases and J by 0 bases, with 11 bases between them. The CDR3 DNA reads as TGTGCCAGCTCAGTCCCCAGCTCTGGAAACACCATATATTTT. Amino acid sequence: CASSVPSSGNTIYF.